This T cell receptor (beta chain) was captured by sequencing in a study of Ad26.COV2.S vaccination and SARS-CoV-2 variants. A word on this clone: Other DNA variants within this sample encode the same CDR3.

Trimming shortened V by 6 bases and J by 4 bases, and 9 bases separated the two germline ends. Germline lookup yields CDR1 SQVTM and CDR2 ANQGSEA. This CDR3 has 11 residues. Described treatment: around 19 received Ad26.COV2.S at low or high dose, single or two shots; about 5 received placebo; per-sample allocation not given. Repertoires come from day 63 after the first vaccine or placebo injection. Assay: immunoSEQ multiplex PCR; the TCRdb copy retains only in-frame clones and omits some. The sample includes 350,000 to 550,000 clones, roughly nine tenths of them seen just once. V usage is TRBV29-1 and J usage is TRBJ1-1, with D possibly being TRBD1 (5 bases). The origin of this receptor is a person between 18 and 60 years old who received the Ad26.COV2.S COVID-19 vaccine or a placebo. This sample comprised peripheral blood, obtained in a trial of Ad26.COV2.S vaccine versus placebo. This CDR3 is CSVGRGTEAFF. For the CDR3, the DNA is TGCAGCGTGGGACGGGGCACTGAAGCTTTCTTT. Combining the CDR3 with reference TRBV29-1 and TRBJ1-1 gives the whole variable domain SAVISQKPSRDICQRGTSLTIQCQVDSQVTMMFWYRQQPGQSLTLIATANQGSEATYESGFVIDKFPISRPNLTFSTLTVSNMSPEDSSIYLCSVGRGTEAFFGQGTRLTVV.